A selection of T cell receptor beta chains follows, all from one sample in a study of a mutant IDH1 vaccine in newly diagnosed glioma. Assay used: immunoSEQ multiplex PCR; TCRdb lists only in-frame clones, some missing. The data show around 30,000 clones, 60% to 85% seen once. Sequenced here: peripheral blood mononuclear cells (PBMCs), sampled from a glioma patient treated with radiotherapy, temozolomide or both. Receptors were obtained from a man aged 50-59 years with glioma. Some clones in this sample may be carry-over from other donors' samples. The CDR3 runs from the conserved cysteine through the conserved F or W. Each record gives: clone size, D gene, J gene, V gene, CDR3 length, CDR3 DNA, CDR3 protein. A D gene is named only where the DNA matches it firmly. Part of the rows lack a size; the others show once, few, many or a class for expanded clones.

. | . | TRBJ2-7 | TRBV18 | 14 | TGTGCCAGCTCGGGCGGTAGGAGCTCCTACGAGCAGTACTTC | CASSGGRSSYEQYF
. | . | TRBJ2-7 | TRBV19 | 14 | TGTGCCAGTAGTATAAAAAGGGTAGCCTACGAGCAGTACTTC | CASSIKRVAYEQYF
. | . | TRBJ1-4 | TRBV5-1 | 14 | TGCGCCAGCAGCTTTGGAGGAAGTAATGAAAAACTGTTTTTT | CASSFGGSNEKLFF
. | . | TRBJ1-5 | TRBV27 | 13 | TGTGCCAGCAGCACAGGGACCCCAGGGCCCCAGCATTTT | CASSTGTPGPQHF
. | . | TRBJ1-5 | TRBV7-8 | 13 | TGTGCCAGCAGCTTAGTCGGGGGACGGCCCCAGCATTTT | CASSLVGGRPQHF
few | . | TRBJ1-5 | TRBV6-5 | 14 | TGTGCCAGCTCACCCAACAGCCCCAATCAGCCCCAGCATTTT | CASSPNSPNQPQHF
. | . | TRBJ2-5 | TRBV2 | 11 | TGTGCCGCCGAGGGGGTGGAGACCCAGTACTTC | CAAEGVETQYF
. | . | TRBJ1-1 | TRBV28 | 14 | TGTGCCAGCAGTTTGGCCTCTGGGAACACTGAAGCTTTCTTT | CASSLASGNTEAFF
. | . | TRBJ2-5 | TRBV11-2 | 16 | TGTGCCAGCAGCTCCCGTGGGAGGGGGGTATTGGAGACCCAGTACTTC | CASSSRGRGVLETQYF
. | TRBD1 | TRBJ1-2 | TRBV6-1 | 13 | TGTGCCAGCAGTAACCGGGACAGGGGTGGCTACACCTTC | CASSNRDRGGYTF
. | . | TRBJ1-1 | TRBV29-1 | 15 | TGCAGCGTTGAGGTGAGGGGGGACTTGAACACTGAAGCTTTCTTT | CSVEVRGDLNTEAFF
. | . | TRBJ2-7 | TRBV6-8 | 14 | TGTGCCAGCAGCGCCCCCGGCGGACCCTCGGAGCAGTACTTC | CASSAPGGPSEQYF
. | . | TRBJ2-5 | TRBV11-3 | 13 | TGTGCCAGCAGCTGGACAGCCCAAGAGACCCAGTACTTC | CASSWTAQETQYF
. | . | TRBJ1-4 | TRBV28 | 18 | TGTGCCAGCAGTTTACCACTCCGCCCGGAGGGGACTAATGAAAAACTGTTTTTT | CASSLPLRPEGTNEKLFF
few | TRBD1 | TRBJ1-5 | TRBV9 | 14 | TGTGCCAGCAGCCCAGGACAGGGCAATCAGCCCCAGCATTTT | CASSPGQGNQPQHF
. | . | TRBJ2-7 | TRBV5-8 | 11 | TGTGCCAGCAGCTTGTGGGGCGAGCAGTACTTC | CASSLWGEQYF
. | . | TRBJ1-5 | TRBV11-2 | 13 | TGTGCCAGCAGCCGACTTAGCAATCAGCCCCAGCATTTT | CASSRLSNQPQHF
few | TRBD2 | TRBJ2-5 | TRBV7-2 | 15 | TGTGCCAGCAGCTTAGGGGGCGGGAGTACGGAGACCCAGTACTTC | CASSLGGGSTETQYF
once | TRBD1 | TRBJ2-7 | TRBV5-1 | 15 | TGCGCCAGCAGCTCCGGACAGGGTAGAACCTACGAGCAGTACTTC | CASSSGQGRTYEQYF
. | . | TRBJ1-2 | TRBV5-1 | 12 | TGCGCCAGCAGACGGGACATACACGGCTACACCTTC | CASRRDIHGYTF
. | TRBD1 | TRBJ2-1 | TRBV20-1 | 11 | TGCAGTGCTCATAGACAGGGCGAGCAGTTCTTC | CSAHRQGEQFF
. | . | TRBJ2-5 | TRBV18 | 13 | TGTGCCAGCTCAGCCCGGGACGCCGGGACCCAGTACTTC | CASSARDAGTQYF
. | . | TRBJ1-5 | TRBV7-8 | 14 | TGTGCCAGCAGCCTAGCGGGGTACAATCAGCCCCAGCATTTT | CASSLAGYNQPQHF
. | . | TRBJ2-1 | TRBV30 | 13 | TGTGCCTGGAGAACGGGCAAAAGGTATGAGCAGTTCTTC | CAWRTGKRYEQFF
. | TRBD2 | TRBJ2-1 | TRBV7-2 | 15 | TGTGCCAGCAGCTTAGTAGCGGGGGGGCCGAGTGAGCAGTTCTTC | CASSLVAGGPSEQFF
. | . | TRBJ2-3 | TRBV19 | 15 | TGTGCCAGTACCCCGAGCGGACTGGTCACAGATACGCAGTATTTT | CASTPSGLVTDTQYF
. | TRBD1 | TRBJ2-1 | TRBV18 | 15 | TGTGCCAGCTCAACCTCGGGACAGGGGGTAGTTGAGCAGTTCTTC | CASSTSGQGVVEQFF
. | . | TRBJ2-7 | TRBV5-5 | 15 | TGTGCCAGCAGCTTGGGGGGCATCGGCTCCTACGAGCAGTACTTC | CASSLGGIGSYEQYF
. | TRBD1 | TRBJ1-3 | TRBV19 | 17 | TGTGCCAGTAGTGAAACGGGGACAGGGGGATATGGAAACACCATATATTTT | CASSETGTGGYGNTIYF
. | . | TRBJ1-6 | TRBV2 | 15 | TGTGCCAGCGGGGCCCGAACGCAGATAAATTCACCCCTCCACTTT | CASGARTQINSPLHF
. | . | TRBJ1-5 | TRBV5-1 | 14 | TGCGCCAGCAGCTTGGATACAGGCAATCAGCCCCAGCATTTT | CASSLDTGNQPQHF
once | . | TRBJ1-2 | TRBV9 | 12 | TGTGCCAGCAGCGTAGCTTCCGGGGGCTACACCTTC | CASSVASGGYTF
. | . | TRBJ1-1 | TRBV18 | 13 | TGTGCCAGCTCACCCTCCCAGAACACTGAAGCTTTCTTT | CASSPSQNTEAFF
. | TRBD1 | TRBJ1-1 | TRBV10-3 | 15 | TGTGCCATCAGTACCCCGGGACAGGGAAACACTGAAGCTTTCTTT | CAISTPGQGNTEAFF
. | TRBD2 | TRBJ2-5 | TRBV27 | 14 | TGTGCCAGCAGTCGGCGGGGGGGCATCGAGACCCAGTACTTC | CASSRRGGIETQYF
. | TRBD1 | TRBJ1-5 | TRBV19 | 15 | TGTGCCAGTAGTATAGGGGACAGGGGTAGGCAGCCCCAGCATTTT | CASSIGDRGRQPQHF
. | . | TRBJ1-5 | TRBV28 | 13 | TGTGCCAGCGGCCCTTATAGCAATCAGCCCCAGCATTTT | CASGPYSNQPQHF
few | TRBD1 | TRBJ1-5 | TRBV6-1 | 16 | TGTGCCAGCAGTGCGGACAGGGGTGAGGTCAATCAGCCCCAGCATTTT | CASSADRGEVNQPQHF
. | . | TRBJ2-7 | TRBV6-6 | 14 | TGTGCCAGCACCACCGGGACCGCGTCCTACGAGCAGTACTTC | CASTTGTASYEQYF
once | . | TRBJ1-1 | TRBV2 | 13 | TGTGCCAGCGCAGTAGGACAATCGACTGAAGCTTTCTTT | CASAVGQSTEAFF
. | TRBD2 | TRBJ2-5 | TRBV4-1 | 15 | TGCGCCAGCAGCAGGGGACTAGCGGGAGAAGAGACCCAGTACTTC | CASSRGLAGEETQYF
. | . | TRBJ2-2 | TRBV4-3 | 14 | TGCGCCAGCAGCCAAGGCGGTGCCACCGGGGAGCTGTTTTTT | CASSQGGATGELFF
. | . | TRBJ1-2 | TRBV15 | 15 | TGTGCCACCAGCAGAGTGAGGGAGGCGGGCTATGGCTACACCTTC | CATSRVREAGYGYTF
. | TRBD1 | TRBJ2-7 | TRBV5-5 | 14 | TGTGCCAGCAGCTGGAGACAGGGAAAGGACGAGCAGTACTTC | CASSWRQGKDEQYF
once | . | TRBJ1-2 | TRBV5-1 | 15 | TGCGCCAGCAGCTTGGAGGCACACTTGAACTATGGCTACACCTTC | CASSLEAHLNYGYTF
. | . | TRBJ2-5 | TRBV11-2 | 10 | TGTGCCAGCAGCCAAGAGACCCAGTACTTC | CASSQETQYF